This TCR beta chain was identified during a study of CD8+ T cells in alopecia areata. RNA extraction and reverse transcription yielded cDNA as sequencing template. Sequencing was performed with immunoSEQ multiplex PCR; in TCRdb, only in-frame clones are kept and a portion is missing. The sample has approximately 150,000 clones, approximately 49% seen once. Samples from alopecia areata patients were lesional scalp punch biopsies and peripheral blood. CDR3 length: 18 amino acids. V lost 0 bases, J lost 3 bases, and 11 bases stayed unmatched. Germline-derived CDR1 and CDR2 are LNHNV and YYDKDF (reference sequence).

This clonotype originated in a human donor with alopecia areata. The sample here was CD4+ T cells sorted from blood, taken at week 0. The chain employs TRBV15 and TRBJ2-7, with 10 bases matching TRBD1. The chain's CDR3 is CATSRDHWTGGIGYEQYF. As DNA, the CDR3 is TGTGCCACCAGCAGAGATCATTGGACAGGGGGTATTGGCTACGAGCAGTACTTC.